Included here is one T cell receptor (beta chain) sequence, with context. What it binds is unknown. This sample is drawn from a study of response to subunit inactivated influenza vaccine. Study-wide points: Few additional T cells are recruited per seasonal influenza vaccination, authors suggested.

Germline lookup yields CDR1 KGHSH and CDR2 LQKENI. Trimming removed 4 bases from V and 1 base from J, with 13 bases in between. The CDR3 has 15 amino acids. TCRdb redid the calling of the RT-PCR reads with MiXCR, one entry per CDR3 protein. This sample has some 640,000 distinct CDR3 sequences, with 11% to 15% found just once. The specimen was PBMCs from blood, collected 14 to 15 days before vaccination. This sequence originates from a man aged 45-60 years who received an inactivated influenza vaccine. The chain uses TRBV18 and TRBJ1-1; tentative D call: TRBD1 (5 bases). The CDR3 sequence is CASSRIRGRNTEAFF. The CDR3 DNA follows: TGTGCCAGCTCACGAATTCGGGGGAGGAACACTGAAGCTTTCTTT.